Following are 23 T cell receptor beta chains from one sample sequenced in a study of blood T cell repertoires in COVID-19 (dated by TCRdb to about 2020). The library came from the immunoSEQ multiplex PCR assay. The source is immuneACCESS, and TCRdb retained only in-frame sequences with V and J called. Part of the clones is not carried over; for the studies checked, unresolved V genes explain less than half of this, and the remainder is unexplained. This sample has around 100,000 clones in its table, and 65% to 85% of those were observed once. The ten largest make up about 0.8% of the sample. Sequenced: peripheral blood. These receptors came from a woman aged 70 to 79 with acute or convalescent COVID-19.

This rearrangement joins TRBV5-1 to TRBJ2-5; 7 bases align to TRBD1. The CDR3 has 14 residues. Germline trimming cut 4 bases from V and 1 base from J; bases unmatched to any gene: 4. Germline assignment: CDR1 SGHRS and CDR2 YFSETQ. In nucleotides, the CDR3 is TGCGCCAGCAGCCTCGGGACAGCCCAAGAGACCCAGTACTTC. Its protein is CASSLGTAQETQYF.

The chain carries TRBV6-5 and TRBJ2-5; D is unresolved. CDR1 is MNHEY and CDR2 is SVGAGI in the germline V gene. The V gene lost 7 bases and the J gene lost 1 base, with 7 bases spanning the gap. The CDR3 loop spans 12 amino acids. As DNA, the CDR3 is TGTGCCAGCAAGGAGTTCCAAGAGACCCAGTACTTC. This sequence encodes CASKEFQETQYF.

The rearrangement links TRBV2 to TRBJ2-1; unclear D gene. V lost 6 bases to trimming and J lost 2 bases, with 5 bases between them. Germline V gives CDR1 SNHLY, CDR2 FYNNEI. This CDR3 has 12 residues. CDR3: CASSLAYNEQFF. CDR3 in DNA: TGTGCCAGCAGCTTAGCCTACAATGAGCAGTTCTTC.

The CDR3 nucleotides are TGTGCCAGCAGCTTAGTGGGACTAGCGGGGTACAATGAGCAGTTCTTC. Protein sequence: CASSLVGLAGYNEQFF. V gene TRBV13 combines with J gene TRBJ2-1; TRBD2 agrees at 13 bases. Germline CDR1 reads PRHDT; CDR2 reads FYEKMQ (reference sequence). This CDR3 region has 16 residues. The V segment lost 1 base and the J segment 4 bases; nucleotides outside the gene matches: 1.

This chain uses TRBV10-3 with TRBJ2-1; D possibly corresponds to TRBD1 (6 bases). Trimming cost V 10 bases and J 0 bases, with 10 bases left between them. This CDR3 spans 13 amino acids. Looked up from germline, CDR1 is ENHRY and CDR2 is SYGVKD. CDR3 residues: CATGQSSYNEQFF. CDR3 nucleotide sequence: TGTGCCACGGGACAAAGCTCCTACAATGAGCAGTTCTTC.

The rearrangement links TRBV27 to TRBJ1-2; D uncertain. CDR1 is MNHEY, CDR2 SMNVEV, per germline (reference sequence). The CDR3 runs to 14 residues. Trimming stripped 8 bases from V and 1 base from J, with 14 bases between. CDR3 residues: CASALGGSNYGYTF. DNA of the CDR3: TGTGCCAGCGCCCTAGGAGGGAGTAACTATGGCTACACCTTC.

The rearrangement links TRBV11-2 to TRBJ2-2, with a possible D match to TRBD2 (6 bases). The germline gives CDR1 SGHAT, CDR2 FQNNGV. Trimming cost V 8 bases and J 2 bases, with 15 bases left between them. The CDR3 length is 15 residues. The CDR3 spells CASRTPGLNTGELFF. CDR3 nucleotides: TGTGCCAGCCGCACACCGGGACTTAACACCGGGGAGCTGTTTTTT.

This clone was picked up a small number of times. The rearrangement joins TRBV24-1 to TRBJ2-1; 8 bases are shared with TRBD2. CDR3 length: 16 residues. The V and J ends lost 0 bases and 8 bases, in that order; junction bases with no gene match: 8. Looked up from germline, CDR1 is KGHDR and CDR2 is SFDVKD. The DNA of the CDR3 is TGTGCCACCAGTGATTTGGATAGCGGGATTGGGGATGAGCAGTTCTTC. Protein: CATSDLDSGIGDEQFF.

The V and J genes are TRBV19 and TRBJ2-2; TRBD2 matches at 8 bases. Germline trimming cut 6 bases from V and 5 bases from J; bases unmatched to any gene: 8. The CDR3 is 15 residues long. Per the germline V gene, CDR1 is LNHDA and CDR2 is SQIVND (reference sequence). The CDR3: CASSSPGGGTGELFF. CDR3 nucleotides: TGTGCCAGTAGCTCCCCGGGAGGGGGGACCGGGGAGCTGTTTTTT.

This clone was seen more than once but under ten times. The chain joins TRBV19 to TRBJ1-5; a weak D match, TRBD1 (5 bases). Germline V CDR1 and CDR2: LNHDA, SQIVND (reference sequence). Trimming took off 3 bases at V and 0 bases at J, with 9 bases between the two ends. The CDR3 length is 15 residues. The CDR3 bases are TGTGCCAGTAGTATCGGGGGTAATAGCAATCAGCCCCAGCATTTT. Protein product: CASSIGGNSNQPQHF.

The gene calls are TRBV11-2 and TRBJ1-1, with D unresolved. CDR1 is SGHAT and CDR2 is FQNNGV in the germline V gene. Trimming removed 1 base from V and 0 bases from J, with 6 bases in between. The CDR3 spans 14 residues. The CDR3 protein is CASSLGVMNTEAFF. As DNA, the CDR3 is TGTGCCAGCAGCTTAGGTGTTATGAACACTGAAGCTTTCTTT.

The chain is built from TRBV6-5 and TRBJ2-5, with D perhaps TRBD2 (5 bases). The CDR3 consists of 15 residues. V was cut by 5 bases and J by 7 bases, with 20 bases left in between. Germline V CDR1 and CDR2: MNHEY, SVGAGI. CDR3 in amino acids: CASSPRTPAGGTQYF. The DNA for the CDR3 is TGTGCCAGCAGTCCCCGGACCCCGGCAGGAGGGACCCAGTACTTC.

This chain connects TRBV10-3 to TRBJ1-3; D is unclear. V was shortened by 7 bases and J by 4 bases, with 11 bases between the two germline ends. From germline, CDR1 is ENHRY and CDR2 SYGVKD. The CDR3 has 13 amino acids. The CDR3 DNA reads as TGTGCCATCACCCCCAACGGGGGAAACACCATATATTTT. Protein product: CAITPNGGNTIYF.

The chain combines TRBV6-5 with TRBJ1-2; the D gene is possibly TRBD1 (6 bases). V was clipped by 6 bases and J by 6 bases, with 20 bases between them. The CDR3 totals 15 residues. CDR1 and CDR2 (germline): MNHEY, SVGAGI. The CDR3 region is CASSDPGTQKNGYTF. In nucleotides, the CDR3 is TGTGCCAGCAGCGACCCCGGGACACAGAAAAATGGCTACACCTTC.

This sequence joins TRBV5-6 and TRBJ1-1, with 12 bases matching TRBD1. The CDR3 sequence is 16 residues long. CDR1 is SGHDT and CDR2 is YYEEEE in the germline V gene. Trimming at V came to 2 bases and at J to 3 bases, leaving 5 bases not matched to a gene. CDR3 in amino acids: CASSLGDRGRDTEAFF. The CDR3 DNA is TGTGCCAGCAGCTTAGGGGACAGGGGGCGCGACACTGAAGCTTTCTTT.

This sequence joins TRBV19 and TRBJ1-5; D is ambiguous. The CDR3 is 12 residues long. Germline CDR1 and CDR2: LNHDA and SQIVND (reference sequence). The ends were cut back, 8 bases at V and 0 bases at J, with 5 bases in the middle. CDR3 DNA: TGTGCCAGTCGGGATAGCAATCAGCCCCAGCATTTT. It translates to CASRDSNQPQHF.

CDR3 nucleotide sequence: TGTGCCAGCAGTGAACCTCGAGACATTTACTACGAGCAGTACTTC. Encoded protein: CASSEPRDIYYEQYF. The J gene is TRBJ2-7, the V gene TRBV6-1; D gene unclear. Germline V gene sequence: CDR1 MNHNS, CDR2 SASEGT. This CDR3 contains 15 residues. Trimming left V 2 bases short and J 3 bases short, with 14 bases between.

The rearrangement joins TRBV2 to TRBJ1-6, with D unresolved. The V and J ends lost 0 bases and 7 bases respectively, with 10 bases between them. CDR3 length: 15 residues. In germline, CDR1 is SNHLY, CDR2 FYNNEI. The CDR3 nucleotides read TGTGCCAGCAGTGAAGCGCCACAGAGCAATTCACCCCTCCACTTT. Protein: CASSEAPQSNSPLHF.

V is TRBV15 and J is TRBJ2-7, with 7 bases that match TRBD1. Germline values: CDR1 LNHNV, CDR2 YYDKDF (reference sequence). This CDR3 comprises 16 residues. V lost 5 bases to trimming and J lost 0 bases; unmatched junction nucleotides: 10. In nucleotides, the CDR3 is TGTGCCACCAGCTCAAAACAGGGGTCCCCCTCCTACGAGCAGTACTTC. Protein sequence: CATSSKQGSPSYEQYF.

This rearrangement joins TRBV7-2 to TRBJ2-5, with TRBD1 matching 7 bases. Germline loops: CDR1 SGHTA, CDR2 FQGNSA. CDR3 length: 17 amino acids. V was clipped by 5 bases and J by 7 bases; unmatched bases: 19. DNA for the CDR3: TGTGCCAGCAGCCTGACAGGGTCCAGGTTACCGGCGGGGACCCAGTACTTC. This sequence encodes CASSLTGSRLPAGTQYF.

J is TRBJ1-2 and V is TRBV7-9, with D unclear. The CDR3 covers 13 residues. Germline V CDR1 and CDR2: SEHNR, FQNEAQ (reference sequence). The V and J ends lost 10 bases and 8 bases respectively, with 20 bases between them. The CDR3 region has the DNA TGTGCCACCACCCTCGGCGGTACCGGAGGCTACACCTTC. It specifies CATTLGGTGGYTF.

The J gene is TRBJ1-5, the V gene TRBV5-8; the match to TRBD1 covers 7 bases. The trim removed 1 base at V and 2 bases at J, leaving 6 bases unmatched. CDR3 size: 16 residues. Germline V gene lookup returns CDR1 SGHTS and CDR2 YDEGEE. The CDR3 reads CASSLYSGQGNQPQHF. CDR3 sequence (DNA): TGTGCCAGCAGCTTGTACTCTGGACAGGGCAATCAGCCCCAGCATTTT.

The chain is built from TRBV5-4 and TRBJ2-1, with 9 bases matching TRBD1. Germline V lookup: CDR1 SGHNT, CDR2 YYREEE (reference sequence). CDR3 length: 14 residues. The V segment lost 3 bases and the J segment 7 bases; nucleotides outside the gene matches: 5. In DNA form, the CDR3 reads TGTGCCAGCAGCTCCGGACAGGGGAGGAATGAGCAGTTCTTC. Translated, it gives CASSSGQGRNEQFF.